One sample yielded the 30 T cell receptor beta chains listed below, sequenced in a study of T cells in Graves' hyperthyroidism and ophthalmopathy. The source material, RNA transcripts, was used to amplify TCR beta CDR3 regions. The HTBI primer set served for first-round RT-PCR of the TCR CDR3. TCRdb processed the multiplex PCR reads anew with MiXCR; each CDR3 protein has one entry. Of 620,000 or so distinct CDR3 sequences in the sample, more than 14% are singletons; the top ten hold under 15%. Material for sequencing was blood. All receptors derive from a woman aged 45 to 65 with Graves' ophthalmopathy.

This clonotype was detected a few times. The chain employs TRBV6-1 and TRBJ2-7; D might be TRBD1 (5 bases). CDR1 and CDR2 (germline): MNHNS, SASEGT. The length of the CDR3 is 18 residues. Trimming removed 0 bases at V and 4 bases at J, with 22 bases between. The DNA of the CDR3 is TGTGCCAGCAGTGAAGCCCGGATAGGTCTAGGGGTCTTATACGAGCAGTACTTC. It is translated as CASSEARIGLGVLYEQYF.

Concerning this clonotype: It may be a read error: a sequence one base away is much more abundant. The V and J genes are TRBV20-1 and TRBJ2-7, with TRBD2 identical over 11 bases. V lost 3 bases, J lost 2 bases, and 0 bases stayed unmatched. CDR3 length: 13 residues. Germline V gives CDR1 DFQATT, CDR2 SNEGSKA (reference sequence). CDR3 DNA sequence: TGCAGTGCTAGTAGCGGGAGGGCCTACGAGCAGTACTTC. Amino acid sequence: CSASSGRAYEQYF.

In its sample, this clonotype was seen many times. The V call is TRBV7-2, the J call TRBJ1-4; D not resolved. Between the trimmed V and J ends, which lost 2 bases and 3 bases, there was a span of 7 bases. CDR3 length: 14 amino acids. Germline lookup yields CDR1 SGHTA and CDR2 FQGNSA. The CDR3 coding sequence is TGTGCCAGCAGCTTAATGGCAGCTAATGAAAAACTGTTTTTT. It translates to CASSLMAANEKLFF. The full variable domain, rest sourced from reference TRBV7-2 and TRBJ1-4, is GAGVSQSPSNKVTEKGKDVELRCDPISGHTALYWYRQSLGQGLEFLIYFQGNSAPDKSGLPSDRFSAERTGGSVSTLTIQRTQQEDSAVYLCASSLMAANEKLFFGSGTQLSVL.

This clonotype has a handful of counts. This chain uses TRBV7-9 with TRBJ2-3; maybe TRBD1 (6 bases). Trimming took off 0 bases at V and 3 bases at J, with 16 bases between the two ends. The CDR3 is made up of 17 amino acids. In germline, CDR1 is SEHNR, CDR2 FQNEAQ (reference sequence). The CDR3: CASSLALTGPLTDTQYF. The DNA for the CDR3 is TGTGCCAGCAGCTTAGCGCTTACAGGGCCCCTTACAGATACGCAGTATTTT.

The sample holds a few counts of this clonotype. The chain employs TRBV5-4 and TRBJ2-3; the D is unclear. The CDR3 contains 15 residues. Looked up from germline, CDR1 is SGHNT and CDR2 is YYREEE (reference sequence). V shed 5 bases and J shed 0 bases, with 13 bases lying between them. The CDR3 spells CASSFPQTSTDTQYF. The CDR3 DNA is TGTGCCAGCAGTTTTCCCCAAACTAGCACAGATACGCAGTATTTT. Filled out from reference TRBV5-4 and TRBJ2-3, the complete variable domain reads ETGVTQSPTHLIKTRGQQVTLRCSSQSGHNTVSWYQQALGQGPQFIFQYYREEENGRGNFPPRFSGLQFPNYSSELNVNALELDDSALYLCASSFPQTSTDTQYFGPGTRLTVL.

Many counts were recorded for this clonotype. This rearrangement joins TRBV7-3 to TRBJ2-1, with 13 bases that match TRBD2. Trimming took 1 base from V and 8 from J; bases not matched to a gene: 5. The CDR3 runs to 16 residues. Germline V gene sequence: CDR1 SGHTA, CDR2 FQGTGA. In nucleotides, the CDR3 is TGTGCCAGCAGCTTAATTAGGACTAGCGGGAGCCATGAGCAGTTCTTC. Translated, it gives CASSLIRTSGSHEQFF. Combining the CDR3 with reference TRBV7-3 and TRBJ2-1 gives the whole variable domain GAGVSQTPSNKVTEKGKYVELRCDPISGHTALYWYRQSLGQGPEFLIYFQGTGAADDSGLPNDRFFAVRPEGSVSTLKIQRTERGDSAVYLCASSLIRTSGSHEQFFGPGTRLTVL.

The DNA of the CDR3 is TGCGCCAGCAGCCCCCGGGACAGGGTGAGGACCGGGGAGCTGTTTTTT. Translated: CASSPRDRVRTGELFF. The rearrangement joins TRBV5-1 to TRBJ2-2; the match to TRBD1 covers 9 bases. Unmatched junction bases numbered 9, after V lost 4 bases and J lost 5 bases. CDR1 is SGHRS, CDR2 YFSETQ, per germline. The CDR3 runs to 16 residues.

As concerns this clonotype: An end of the junction differs from the germline gene, which may be a read error. The chain joins TRBV6-5 to TRBJ1-4; possible D gene TRBD1, 5 bases. The CDR3 has 16 amino acids. CDR1 MNHEY and CDR2 SVGAGI come from the germline V gene. The CDR3 DNA is TGTGCCAGCAGTTACTCGTTACAGGCAACTAATGAAGAACTGTTTTTT. Its translation is CASSYSLQATNEELFF.

Many counts were recorded for this clonotype. The gene calls are TRBV5-1 and TRBJ1-2; D gene ambiguous. This CDR3 has 13 residues. The V end was cut by 0 bases, the J end by 4 bases, with 7 bases between. Germline V gene sequence: CDR1 SGHRS, CDR2 YFSETQ. This CDR3 is CASSLEGVYGYTF. Written as DNA, the CDR3 is TGCGCCAGCAGCTTGGAGGGAGTCTATGGCTACACCTTC. Full variable domain (outside the CDR3, taken from reference TRBV5-1 and TRBJ1-2): KAGVTQTPRYLIKTRGQQVTLSCSPISGHRSVSWYQQTPGQGLQFLFEYFSETQRNKGNFPGRFSGRQFSNSRSEMNVSTLELGDSALYLCASSLEGVYGYTFGSGTRLTVV.

This clonotype was seen ten or more times. This rearrangement joins TRBV6-2 or TRBV6-3 to TRBJ2-1; 11 nucleotides match TRBD2. This CDR3 region has 15 residues. J was trimmed by 4 bases and V by 8 bases; bases with no gene match: 7. In germline, CDR1 is MNHEY, CDR2 SVGEGT. As DNA, the CDR3 is TGTGCCAGCCTGGCTAGCGGGAGGTCTTACAATGAGCAGTTCTTC. Translation gives CASLASGRSYNEQFF.

This clonotype was observed at least ten times. This CDR3 reads CASSTLAGGLIAGELFF. Written as DNA, the CDR3 is TGTGCCAGTAGTACACTAGCGGGAGGGTTAATCGCCGGGGAGCTGTTTTTT. The gene calls are TRBV19 and TRBJ2-2; TRBD2 matches 13 bases. The CDR3 spans 17 residues. V dropped 4 bases and J dropped 6; count of bases not matched to a gene: 8. Per germline, CDR1 LNHDA and CDR2 SQIVND (reference sequence). Complete variable domain (other parts from reference TRBV19 and TRBJ2-2): DGGITQSPKYLFRKEGQNVTLSCEQNLNHDAMYWYRQDPGQGLRLIYYSQIVNDFQKGDIAEGYSVSREKKESFPLTVTSAQKNPTAFYLCASSTLAGGLIAGELFFGEGSRLTVL.

The chain combines TRBV7-9 with TRBJ1-3; D is unclear. V dropped 5 bases and J dropped 0 bases, with 20 bases sitting between them. The CDR3 spans 18 residues. From germline, CDR1 is SEHNR and CDR2 FQNEAQ (reference sequence). The CDR3 nucleotides are TGTGCCAGCAGCACCTACATTACCAGGCCAAGCTCTGGAAACACCATATATTTT. Amino acid sequence: CASSTYITRPSSGNTIYF.

This clonotype was picked up many times. The chain couples TRBV7-3 to TRBJ2-1; 8 bases agree with TRBD2. Looked up from germline, CDR1 is SGHTA and CDR2 is FQGTGA. The ends lost 0 bases at V and 4 bases at J; junction bases unmatched: 5. The CDR3 length is 16 residues. Here the CDR3 DNA reads TGTGCCAGCAGCTTAACCGGGACTAGAGTTTACAATGAGCAGTTCTTC. This gives the protein CASSLTGTRVYNEQFF. The entire variable domain, with the rest obtained from reference TRBV7-3 and TRBJ2-1, is as follows: GAGVSQTPSNKVTEKGKYVELRCDPISGHTALYWYRQSLGQGPEFLIYFQGTGAADDSGLPNDRFFAVRPEGSVSTLKIQRTERGDSAVYLCASSLTGTRVYNEQFFGPGTRLTVL.

This clonotype occurred many times. J is TRBJ1-1 and V is TRBV27; a possible D gene is TRBD1 (6 bases). Trimming shortened V by 4 bases and J by 7 bases, and 13 bases separated the two germline ends. The germline V gene has CDR1 MNHEY and CDR2 SMNVEV (reference sequence). CDR3 length: 13 residues. The CDR3 DNA follows: TGTGCCAGCAGTTCCTGGGGGGCGATTGAAGCTTTCTTT. Encoded protein: CASSSWGAIEAFF.

The gene calls are TRBV4-2 and TRBJ2-1; 8 positions agree with TRBD1. This CDR3 has 16 residues. Trimming removed 4 bases from V and 5 bases from J; junction bases left unmatched: 10. Germline V gene lookup returns CDR1 LGHNA and CDR2 YNFKEQ. This CDR3 is CASSLSGTGKNNEQFF. The CDR3 nucleotides read TGTGCCAGCAGCCTATCCGGGACAGGAAAGAACAATGAGCAGTTCTTC.

Concerning this clonotype itself: A much larger clone lies a single base off, so this may be a read error. V and J are TRBV20-1 and TRBJ2-3; D gene uncertain. This CDR3 contains 16 residues. Germline V gives CDR1 DFQATT, CDR2 SNEGSKA (reference sequence). The CDR3 coding sequence is TGCAGTGCTAGGAGGTTCCCGCCCATTAGCACAGATGCGCAGTATTTT. This codes for CSARRFPPISTDAQYF.

This clonotype was detected ten times or more. V and J are TRBV20-1 and TRBJ2-7; 7 bases line up with TRBD1. The CDR3 sequence is 13 residues long. CDR1 and CDR2 (germline): DFQATT, SNEGSKA (reference sequence). The V gene end was trimmed by 5 bases and the J gene end by 3 bases; junction bases not matched to a gene: 7. The CDR3 is CSAQGQPYYEQYF. In DNA form, the CDR3 reads TGCAGTGCTCAGGGACAGCCTTACTACGAGCAGTACTTC.

The chain links TRBV15 to TRBJ2-5; 8 bases map to TRBD1. The CDR3 has 15 residues. CDR1 is LNHNV and CDR2 is YYDKDF in the germline V gene (reference sequence). Trimming removed 0 bases from V and 7 bases from J; junction bases left unmatched: 7. The CDR3 region is CATSRDRTGLGTQYF. In DNA, the CDR3 is TGTGCCACCAGCAGAGATCGGACAGGGTTAGGGACCCAGTACTTC.

Turning to this clonotype: A much larger clone lies one base from this, so it may be a read error. The chain carries TRBV7-3 and TRBJ2-1, with D hard to call. Germline assignment: CDR1 SGHTA and CDR2 FQGTGA. CDR3 length: 16 amino acids. The CDR3: CASGLVAGVTYNEQFF. The CDR3 region has the DNA TGTGCCAGCGGCTTAGTGGCCGGAGTCACCTACAATGAGCAGTTCTTC.

This clonotype has ten or more counts. This sequence joins TRBV6-2 or TRBV6-3 and TRBJ1-5; 10 bases map to TRBD1. The CDR3 runs to 14 residues. V lost 6 bases, J lost 12 bases, and 11 bases stayed unmatched. Germline CDR1 MNHEY, CDR2 SVGEGT. CDR3 DNA sequence: TGTGCCAGCAGATCCGGGACAGGGGTAGGGATCCAGCATTTT. Translation gives CASRSGTGVGIQHF.

Ten or more counts support this clonotype. This chain connects TRBV2 to TRBJ2-2, with 8 bases aligning to TRBD2. The CDR3 loop spans 18 amino acids. Germline assignment: CDR1 SNHLY and CDR2 FYNNEI. J gave up 4 bases and V 7 bases, and 17 bases lay outside the gene matches. Here the CDR3 reads CASTEVRVAGQFTGELFF. The CDR3 DNA is TGTGCCAGCACCGAAGTCCGGGTAGCGGGACAATTCACCGGGGAGCTGTTTTTT.

This clonotype was detected many times. This rearrangement joins TRBV30 to TRBJ2-2, with 8 bases identical to TRBD2. V lost 5 bases, J lost 0 bases, and 2 bases stayed unmatched. This CDR3 has 14 amino acids. CDR1 is GTSNPN and CDR2 is SVGIG in the germline V gene (reference sequence). CDR3 sequence (DNA): TGTGCCTGGCGGGAGGGGGCGAACACCGGGGAGCTGTTTTTT. Its protein product is CAWREGANTGELFF.

This clonotype was counted at least ten times. The V call is TRBV7-9, the J call TRBJ1-1, with TRBD1 as a possible D gene (5 bases). This CDR3 has 15 amino acids. V lost 0 bases and J lost 2, with 10 bases in between. CDR1 is SEHNR and CDR2 is FQNEAQ in the germline V gene (reference sequence). CDR3 nucleotides: TGTGCCAGCAGCTTAGCTGACAGATTTAACACTGAAGCTTTCTTT. It encodes CASSLADRFNTEAFF.

The gene calls are TRBV27 and TRBJ1-2, with 9 bases lining up with TRBD1. The CDR3 is 17 residues long. Germline V CDR1 and CDR2: MNHEY, SMNVEV (reference sequence). J was trimmed by 5 bases and V by 6 bases; bases with no gene match: 16. The CDR3: CASSPTARDRVWYGYTF. The CDR3 DNA reads as TGTGCCAGCAGCCCAACCGCCCGGGACAGGGTTTGGTATGGCTACACCTTC.

The chain has TRBV29-1 and TRBJ1-1; 8 bases agree with TRBD1. Per the germline V gene, CDR1 is SQVTM and CDR2 is ANQGSEA. The CDR3 is 16 amino acids. V gave up 5 bases and J gave up 4 bases; unmatched junction bases: 15. The CDR3 bases are TGCAGCGTTATAGGGGGCCGACAGGGGTCGACCACTGAAGCTTTCTTT. It encodes CSVIGGRQGSTTEAFF.

The J gene is TRBJ2-1, the V gene TRBV7-3; TRBD1 matches at 9 bases. The CDR3 has 14 residues. In germline, CDR1 is SGHTA, CDR2 FQGTGA. J was trimmed by 6 bases and V by 5 bases; bases with no gene match: 5. CDR3 sequence reads: CASSPGTGSNEQFF. The CDR3, as DNA: TGTGCCAGCAGCCCGGGGACAGGGTCCAATGAGCAGTTCTTC.

The sample holds many counts of this clonotype. In DNA form, the CDR3 reads TGTGCCAGCAGTTGGGGACTAGCGGACCGAAAAAGGGAGCAGTTCTTC. Translating it yields CASSWGLADRKREQFF. V is TRBV6-1 and J is TRBJ2-1; 11 bases fit TRBD2. This CDR3 is built from 16 residues. In germline, CDR1 is MNHNS, CDR2 SASEGT. Germline trimming cut 5 bases from V and 10 bases from J; bases unmatched to any gene: 13.

This clonotype occurred a few times. The chain links TRBV11-2 to TRBJ1-5; D might be TRBD1 (5 bases). Germline assignment: CDR1 SGHAT and CDR2 FQNNGV. V was pared by 5 bases and J by 0 bases, with 14 bases between. The CDR3 runs 16 residues. For the CDR3, the DNA is TGTGCCAGCAGCGCGGGACGGAGGTATAGCAATCAGCCCCAGCATTTT. Its protein is CASSAGRRYSNQPQHF.

This clonotype was counted at least ten times. The V and J genes are TRBV30 and TRBJ2-7; 11 bases line up with TRBD2. J gave up 3 bases and V 2 bases, and 6 bases lay outside the gene matches. CDR3 length: 15 residues. Germline V gives CDR1 GTSNPN, CDR2 SVGIG (reference sequence). CDR3 region: CAWSSPGTSGYEQYF. DNA for the CDR3: TGTGCCTGGAGTTCCCCCGGGACTAGCGGCTACGAGCAGTACTTC.

This clonotype was detected only once. The rearrangement uses TRBV6-1 and TRBJ2-7; 7 bases are shared with TRBD2. Germline CDR1 is MNHNS and CDR2 is SASEGT. The ends lost 6 bases at V and 3 bases at J; junction bases unmatched: 14. This CDR3 region has 16 residues. The CDR3 nucleotides read TGTGCCAGCAGCCCGGGGACTAACCGGAGGGACTACGAGCAGTACTTC. Translating gives CASSPGTNRRDYEQYF.